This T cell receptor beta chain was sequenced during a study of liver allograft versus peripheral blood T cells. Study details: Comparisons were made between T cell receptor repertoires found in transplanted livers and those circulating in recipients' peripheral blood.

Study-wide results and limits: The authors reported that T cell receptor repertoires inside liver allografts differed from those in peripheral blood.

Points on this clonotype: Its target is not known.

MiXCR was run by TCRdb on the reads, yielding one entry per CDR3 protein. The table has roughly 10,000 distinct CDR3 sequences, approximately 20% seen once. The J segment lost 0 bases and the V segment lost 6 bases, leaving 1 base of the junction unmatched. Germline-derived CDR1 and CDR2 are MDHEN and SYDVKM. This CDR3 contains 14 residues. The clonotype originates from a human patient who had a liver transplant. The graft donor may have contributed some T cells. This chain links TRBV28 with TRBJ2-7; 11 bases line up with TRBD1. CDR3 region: CASSGQGASYEQYF. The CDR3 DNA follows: TGTGCCAGCAGCGGACAGGGGGCCTCCTACGAGCAGTACTTC.